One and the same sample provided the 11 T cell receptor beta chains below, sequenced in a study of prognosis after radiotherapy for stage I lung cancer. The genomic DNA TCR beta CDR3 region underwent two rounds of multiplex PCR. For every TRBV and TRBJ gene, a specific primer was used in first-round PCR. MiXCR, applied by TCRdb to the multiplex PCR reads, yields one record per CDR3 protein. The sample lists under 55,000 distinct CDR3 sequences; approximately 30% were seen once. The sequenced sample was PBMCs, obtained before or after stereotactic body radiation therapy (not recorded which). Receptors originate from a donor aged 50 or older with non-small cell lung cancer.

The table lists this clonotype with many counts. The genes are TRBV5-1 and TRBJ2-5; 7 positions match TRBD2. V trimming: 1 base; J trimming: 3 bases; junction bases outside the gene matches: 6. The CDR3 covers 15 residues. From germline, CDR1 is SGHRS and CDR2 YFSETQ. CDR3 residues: CASSLYGGREETQYF. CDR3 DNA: TGCGCCAGCAGCTTGTATGGCGGGAGAGAAGAGACCCAGTACTTC.

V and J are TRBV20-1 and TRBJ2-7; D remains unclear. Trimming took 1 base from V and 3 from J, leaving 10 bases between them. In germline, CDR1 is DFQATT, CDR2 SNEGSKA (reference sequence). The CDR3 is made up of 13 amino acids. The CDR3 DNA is TGCAGTGCTAGAGGTACCTACTACTACGAGCAGTACTTC. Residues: CSARGTYYYEQYF.

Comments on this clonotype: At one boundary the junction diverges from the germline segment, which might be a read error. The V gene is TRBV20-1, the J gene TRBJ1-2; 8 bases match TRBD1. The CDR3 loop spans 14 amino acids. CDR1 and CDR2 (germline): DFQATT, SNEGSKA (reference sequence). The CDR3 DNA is TGCAGTGCACCCCGGACAGGGAGCAACTGTGGCTACACCTTC. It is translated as CSAPRTGSNCGYTF.

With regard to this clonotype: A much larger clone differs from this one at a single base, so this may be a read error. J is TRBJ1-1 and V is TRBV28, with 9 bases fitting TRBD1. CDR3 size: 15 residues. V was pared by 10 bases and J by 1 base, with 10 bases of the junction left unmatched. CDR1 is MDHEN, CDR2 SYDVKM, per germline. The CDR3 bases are TGTGCCATCAGCCTGAACAGGGGGCAGAACACTGAAGCTTTCTTT. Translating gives CAISLNRGQNTEAFF.

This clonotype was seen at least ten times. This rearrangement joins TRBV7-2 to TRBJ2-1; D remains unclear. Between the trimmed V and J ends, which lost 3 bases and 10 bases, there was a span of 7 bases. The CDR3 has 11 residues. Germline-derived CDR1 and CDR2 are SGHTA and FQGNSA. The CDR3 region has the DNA TGTGCCAGCAGCTTCTACGAGGAGCAGTTCTTC. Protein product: CASSFYEEQFF.

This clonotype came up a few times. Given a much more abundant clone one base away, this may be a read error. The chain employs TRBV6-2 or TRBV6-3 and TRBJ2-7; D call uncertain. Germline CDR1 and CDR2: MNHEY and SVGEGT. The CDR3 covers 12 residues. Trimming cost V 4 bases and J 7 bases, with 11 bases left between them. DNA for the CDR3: TGTGCCAGCAGTTCGACCTACGTGGAGCAGTACTTC. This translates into CASSSTYVEQYF.

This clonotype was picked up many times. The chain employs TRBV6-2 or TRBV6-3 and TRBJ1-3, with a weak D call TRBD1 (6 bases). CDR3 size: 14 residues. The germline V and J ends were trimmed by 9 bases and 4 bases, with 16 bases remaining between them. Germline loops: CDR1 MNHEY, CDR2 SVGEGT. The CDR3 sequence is CASTRRGRGNTIYF. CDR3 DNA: TGTGCCAGTACGCGACGGGGGCGGGGAAACACCATATATTTT.

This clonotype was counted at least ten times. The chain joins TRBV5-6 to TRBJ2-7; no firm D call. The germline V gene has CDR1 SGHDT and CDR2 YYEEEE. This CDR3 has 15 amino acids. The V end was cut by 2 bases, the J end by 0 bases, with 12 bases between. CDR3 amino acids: CASSFRFSSSYEQYF. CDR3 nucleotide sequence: TGTGCCAGCAGCTTCAGGTTTTCTAGCTCCTACGAGCAGTACTTC.

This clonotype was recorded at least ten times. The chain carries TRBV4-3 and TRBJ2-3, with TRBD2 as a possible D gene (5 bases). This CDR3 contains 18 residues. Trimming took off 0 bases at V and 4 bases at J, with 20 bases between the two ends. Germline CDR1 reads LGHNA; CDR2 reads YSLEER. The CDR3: CASSQDLSSTNYPDTQYF. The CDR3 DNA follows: TGCGCCAGCAGCCAAGATCTTTCTAGCACGAATTATCCAGATACGCAGTATTTT.

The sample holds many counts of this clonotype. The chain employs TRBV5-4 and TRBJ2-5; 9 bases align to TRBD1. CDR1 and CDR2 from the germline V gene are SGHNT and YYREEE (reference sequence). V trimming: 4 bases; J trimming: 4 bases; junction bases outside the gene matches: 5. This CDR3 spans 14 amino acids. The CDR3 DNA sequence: TGTGCCAGCAGCGAGATGACAGGGGGAGAGACCCAGTACTTC. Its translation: CASSEMTGGETQYF.

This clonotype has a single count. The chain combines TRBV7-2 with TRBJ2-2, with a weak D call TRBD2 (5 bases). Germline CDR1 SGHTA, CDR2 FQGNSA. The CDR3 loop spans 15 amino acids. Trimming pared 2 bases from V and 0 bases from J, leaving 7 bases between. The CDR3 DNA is TGTGCCAGCAGCTTATCAGCGGCGAACACCGGGGAGCTGTTTTTT. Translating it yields CASSLSAANTGELFF. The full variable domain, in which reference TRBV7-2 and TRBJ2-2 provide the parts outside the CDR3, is GAGVSQSPSNKVTEKGKDVELRCDPISGHTALYWYRQSLGQGLEFLIYFQGNSAPDKSGLPSDRFSAERTGGSVSTLTIQRTQQEDSAVYLCASSLSAANTGELFFGEGSRLTVL.